This section outlines one T cell receptor beta chain sequence together with its context. The study counted Cohort 3 donors as recovered given two negative PCRs, clearance, or symptom resolution. Measured with immunoSEQ multiplex PCR; TCRdb has only the in-frame clones, and not every one. The sample records about 220,000 clones, over 80% being singletons. The data belong to a study of blood T cell repertoires in COVID-19. The V gene's germline CDR1 is MNHEY and CDR2 SVGAGI. The CDR3 is 16 amino acids. The V and J ends lost 0 bases and 5 bases, in that order; junction bases with no gene match: 4. Input material: PBMCs or T cells enriched from blood (not recorded which). This sequence was found in a woman between 40 and 55 years old who had recovered from COVID-19. The chain joins TRBV6-5 to TRBJ2-3; TRBD2 matches 11 bases. In nucleotides, the CDR3 is TGTGCCAGCAGTTACTCATACGGGACTAGCGGAGATACGCAGTATTTT. Translating gives CASSYSYGTSGDTQYF.